The entry that follows covers one T cell receptor beta chain sequence. Its target is not known. A read error may explain this, as a much larger clone is one base away. The data are from a study of blood T cells in healthy people across ages. Study findings and constraints: Roughly linear declines in TCR beta diversity per million T cells occurred with age. Diversity was higher, and naive CD4+ cells more numerous, in long-lived donors than in aged donors.

This CDR3 has 12 residues. V lost 4 bases to trimming and J lost 4 bases, with 8 bases between them. Germline CDR1 is ENHRY and CDR2 is SYGVKD. Isolating PBMCs gave at least 6 million of these cells per sample. Then a second PCR, running roughly 6 to 11 cycles, was carried out with a sample-barcoded 5' primer and a J-beta primer mix. One entry per CDR3 protein, called by TCRdb with MiXCR from the 5' RACE reads. Of roughly 1,700,000 distinct CDR3 sequences listed, 28% are singletons. The chain recombines TRBV10-3 with TRBJ2-7; D not resolved. Sequencing was carried out using blood. The origin of this receptor is a woman aged 25 to 39 in good health. CDR3 region: CAISAIIYEQYF. The CDR3 DNA reads TGTGCCATCAGTGCGATCATTTACGAGCAGTACTTC.